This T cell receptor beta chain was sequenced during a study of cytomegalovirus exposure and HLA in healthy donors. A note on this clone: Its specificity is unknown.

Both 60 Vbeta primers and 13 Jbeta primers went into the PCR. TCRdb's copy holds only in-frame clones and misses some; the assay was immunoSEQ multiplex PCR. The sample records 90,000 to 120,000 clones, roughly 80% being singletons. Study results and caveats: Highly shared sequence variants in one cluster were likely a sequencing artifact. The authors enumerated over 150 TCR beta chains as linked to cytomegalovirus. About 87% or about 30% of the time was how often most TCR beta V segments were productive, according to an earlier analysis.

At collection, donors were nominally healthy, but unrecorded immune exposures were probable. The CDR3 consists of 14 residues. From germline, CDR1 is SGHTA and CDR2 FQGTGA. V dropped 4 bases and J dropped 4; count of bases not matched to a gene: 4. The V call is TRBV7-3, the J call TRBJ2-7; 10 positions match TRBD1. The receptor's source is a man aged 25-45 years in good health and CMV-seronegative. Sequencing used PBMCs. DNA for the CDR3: TGTGCCAGCAGCTATATGGGACAGGGGTACGAGCAGTACTTC. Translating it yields CASSYMGQGYEQYF.